The 29 T cell receptor beta chains reported below all come from one sample, sequenced in a study of coeliac disease. Assay used: immunoSEQ multiplex PCR; TCRdb lists only in-frame clones, some missing. The sample lists thousands of clones; roughly half were seen once. The sample comprised intraepithelial lymphocytes from the gut. These receptors originate from a woman aged 70-85 years with celiac disease.

The genes are TRBV2 and TRBJ2-3; tentatively, D is TRBD1 (5 bases). Germline V CDR1 and CDR2: SNHLY, FYNNEI. This CDR3 spans 15 amino acids. Trimming removed 1 base from V and 2 bases from J, with 10 bases in between. CDR3 protein: CASSEVGVLTDTQYF. In nucleotides, the CDR3 is TGTGCCAGCAGTGAAGTAGGGGTCCTCACAGATACGCAGTATTTT.

This rearrangement joins TRBV5-1 to TRBJ1-6, with no clear D. V was trimmed by 5 bases and J by 5 bases, leaving 14 bases between them. Germline-derived CDR1 and CDR2 are SGHRS and YFSETQ. This CDR3 contains 15 residues. CDR3 sequence (DNA): TGCGCCAGCAGGTCCGGGAGTTACGATAATTCACCCCTCCACTTT. It translates to CASRSGSYDNSPLHF.

This chain links TRBV27 with TRBJ2-7; the match to TRBD1 covers 8 bases. Germline-derived CDR1 and CDR2 are MNHEY and SMNVEV (reference sequence). The CDR3 extends over 15 amino acids. V lost 5 bases to trimming and J lost 6 bases; unmatched junction nucleotides: 12. CDR3 coding DNA: TGTGCCAGCAGTAAAGGGGCAGGGGGCGCTGGCGAGCAGTACTTC. It specifies CASSKGAGGAGEQYF.

This clone was picked up a small number of times. At one end, the junction sequence differs from germline, possibly due to a read error. This chain uses TRBV5-3 with TRBJ2-1, with 7 nucleotides matching TRBD2. TRBV5-3 is designated an ORF whose function remains uncertain. The CDR3 extends over 14 amino acids. CDR3 region: CASSSLGGVKGKFF. CDR3 in DNA: TGTGCCAGCAGCTCCTTGGGGGGGGTAAAGGGGAAGTTCTTC.

This clone came up a few times. The chain employs TRBV7-2 and TRBJ1-6; TRBD1 might be the D (6 bases). This CDR3 has 17 residues. Germline CDR1 is SGHTA and CDR2 is FQGNSA. V lost 5 bases, J lost 3 bases, and 17 bases lay in between. In nucleotides, the CDR3 is TGTGCCAGCAGCGTCAACGGGACATACCTCTATAATTCACCCCTCCACTTT. Encoded protein: CASSVNGTYLYNSPLHF.

This clone was picked up a small number of times. The chain uses TRBV27 and TRBJ2-7; D unresolved. Trimming removed 3 bases from V and 4 bases from J, with 10 bases in between. The germline CDR1 and CDR2 sequences are MNHEY and SMNVEV (reference sequence). CDR3 length equals 13 residues. The CDR3 bases are TGTGCCAGCAGTTTTGGGCAGCTATACGAGCAGTACTTC. Translating it yields CASSFGQLYEQYF.

J is TRBJ2-4 and V is TRBV30; a weak D match, TRBD1 (5 bases). The CDR3 has 11 amino acids. CDR1 is GTSNPN, CDR2 SVGIG, per germline (reference sequence). Trimming took off 3 bases at V and 9 bases at J, with 9 bases between the two ends. The CDR3 region has the DNA TGTGCCTGGAGGCGGACAACCATTCAGTACTTC. This codes for CAWRRTTIQYF.

Relative to its sample, this clone is medium-sized. The V and J genes are TRBV5-1 and TRBJ2-7, with TRBD2 matching over 13 bases. In germline, CDR1 is SGHRS, CDR2 YFSETQ. This CDR3 is built from 18 residues. V shed 2 bases, J shed 2 bases, and the junction held 10 bases outside the gene matches. The CDR3 DNA reads TGCGCCAGCAGCTTATCCGGACTAGCGGGGGCCCTGACCTACGAGCAGTACTTC. Protein: CASSLSGLAGALTYEQYF.

There are a few counts of this clone. This chain connects TRBV2 to TRBJ2-7, with 8 bases identical to TRBD1. The CDR3 sequence is 15 residues long. The V gene's germline CDR1 is SNHLY and CDR2 FYNNEI. V shed 4 bases and J 3 bases; nucleotides not matched to a gene: 8. In DNA form, the CDR3 reads TGTGCCAGCAGTGCCCCCGGGACAGGTATCTACGAGCAGTACTTC. Translating gives CASSAPGTGIYEQYF.

The gene calls are TRBV15 and TRBJ1-1, with unresolved D. V lost 3 bases and J 11 bases, leaving 19 bases between the germline ends. There are 14 residues in the CDR3. The germline V gene has CDR1 LNHNV and CDR2 YYDKDF (reference sequence). The CDR3 DNA follows: TGTGCCACCAGCAGGACATTCGACCTTGGCGGGGCTTTCTTT. This encodes CATSRTFDLGGAFF.

This chain connects TRBV9 to TRBJ2-7; 12 bases line up with TRBD1. The germline CDR1 and CDR2 sequences are SGDLS and YYNGEE. V was pared by 3 bases and J by 2 bases, with 3 bases of the junction left unmatched. The CDR3 spans 15 residues. CDR3 in amino acids: CASSEGQGATYEQYF. The CDR3 region has the DNA TGTGCCAGCAGCGAGGGACAGGGGGCTACCTACGAGCAGTACTTC.

V is TRBV11-2 and J is TRBJ2-1; D possibly corresponds to TRBD2 (6 bases). The V end was cut by 6 bases, the J end by 4 bases, with 16 bases between. Per the germline V gene, CDR1 is SGHAT and CDR2 is FQNNGV. The CDR3 runs to 15 residues. The CDR3 here is CASRGGNRLYNEQFF. CDR3 DNA: TGTGCCAGCAGGGGAGGCAACAGACTTTACAATGAGCAGTTCTTC. Filled out from reference TRBV11-2 and TRBJ2-1, the complete variable domain reads EAGVAQSPRYKIIEKRQSVAFWCNPISGHATLYWYQQILGQGPKLLIQFQNNGVVDDSQLPKDRFSAERLKGVDSTLKIQPAKLEDSAVYLCASRGGNRLYNEQFFGPGTRLTVL.

The rearrangement joins TRBV6-1 to TRBJ1-2; 8 bases are a match to TRBD1. The CDR3 runs 13 residues. V gave up 3 bases and J gave up 8 bases; unmatched junction bases: 5. From germline, CDR1 is MNHNS and CDR2 SASEGT. The CDR3 sequence is CASSERTGYGYTF. CDR3 sequence (DNA): TGTGCCAGCAGTGAGCGGACAGGGTACGGCTACACCTTC.

The CDR3 here is CASAGYGGYTF. CDR3 coding DNA: TGTGCCAGCGCAGGGTATGGTGGCTACACCTTC. The chain recombines TRBV6-8 with TRBJ1-2; D is perhaps TRBD1 (5 bases). Trimming stripped 8 bases from V and 7 bases from J, with 11 bases between. The V gene's germline CDR1 is MNHGY and CDR2 SAAAGT. The CDR3 is made up of 11 amino acids.

CDR3 protein: CASSPQGGNTEAFF. In DNA form, the CDR3 reads TGTGCCAGCAGCCCTCAGGGGGGGAACACTGAAGCTTTCTTT. The gene calls are TRBV7-3 and TRBJ1-1; 7 bases line up with TRBD1. This CDR3 region has 14 residues. The germline V gene encodes CDR1 SGHTA and CDR2 FQGTGA. The ends lost 5 bases at V and 1 base at J; junction bases unmatched: 4.

The chain employs TRBV9 and TRBJ2-3, with TRBD1 matching over 7 bases. This CDR3 has 13 residues. CDR1 and CDR2 from the germline V gene are SGDLS and YYNGEE. The J segment lost 4 bases and the V segment lost 2 bases, leaving 1 base of the junction unmatched. The CDR3 DNA is TGTGCCAGCAGCGTTCAGGGGGCAGATACGCAGTATTTT. As protein: CASSVQGADTQYF.

This clone appeared a single time. J is TRBJ1-3 and V is TRBV5-8; 10 nucleotides line up with TRBD1. Germline CDR1 SGHTS, CDR2 YDEGEE. V gave up 6 bases and J gave up 4 bases; unmatched junction bases: 7. The CDR3 runs to 15 residues. This CDR3 reads CASTRTGGNGNTIYF. As DNA, the CDR3 is TGTGCCAGCACCAGGACAGGGGGGAACGGAAACACCATATATTTT.

The chain joins TRBV6-1 to TRBJ1-5; 7 positions agree with TRBD1. V gave up 5 bases and J gave up 4 bases; unmatched junction bases: 8. Germline CDR1 and CDR2: MNHNS and SASEGT. The CDR3 sequence is 15 residues long. The CDR3 protein is CASSSGGTGNQPQHF. The CDR3, as DNA: TGTGCCAGCAGTTCAGGGGGGACCGGTAATCAGCCCCAGCATTTT.

The CDR3 DNA follows: TGTGCCAGCAGTTACGCGGGATGGGAGACCCAGTACTTC. Its protein is CASSYAGWETQYF. This chain joins TRBV6-5 and TRBJ2-5, with a possible D match to TRBD2 (6 bases). Per germline, CDR1 MNHEY and CDR2 SVGAGI. Trimming removed 2 bases from V and 5 bases from J, with 9 bases in between. The CDR3 extends over 13 amino acids.

J is TRBJ2-5 and V is TRBV5-5; TRBD1 agrees at 10 bases. TRBJ2-7 matches the DNA end more closely, so the J call is doubtful. The CDR3 length is 15 residues. Germline assignment: CDR1 SGHKS and CDR2 YYEKEE (reference sequence). The CDR3 here is CASSILGTGAYEQYF. CDR3 coding DNA: TGTGCCAGCAGTATCCTGGGGACAGGGGCCTACGAGCAGTACTTC.

In its sample, this clone was seen a few times. This chain joins TRBV29-1 and TRBJ1-2; TRBD1 matches at 8 bases. The CDR3 extends over 13 amino acids. CDR1 SQVTM and CDR2 ANQGSEA come from the germline V gene. V shed 5 bases and J 4 bases; nucleotides not matched to a gene: 6. This CDR3 is CSVLTGGFYGYTF. In DNA form, the CDR3 reads TGCAGCGTTCTAACAGGGGGTTTCTATGGCTACACCTTC. Together with reference TRBV29-1 and TRBJ1-2, the CDR3 gives the full variable domain: SAVISQKPSRDICQRGTSLTIQCQVDSQVTMMFWYRQQPGQSLTLIATANQGSEATYESGFVIDKFPISRPNLTFSTLTVSNMSPEDSSIYLCSVLTGGFYGYTFGSGTRLTVV.

J is TRBJ1-5 and V is TRBV6-4; D call uncertain. V was pared by 6 bases and J by 3 bases, with 12 bases between. The germline gives CDR1 MRHNA, CDR2 SNTAGT. CDR3 length equals 14 residues. The CDR3 DNA reads TGTGCCAGCAGCGAGGACGGGGTCAATCAGCCCCAGCATTTT. The encoded protein is CASSEDGVNQPQHF.

V gene TRBV15 combines with J gene TRBJ2-7; D gene uncertain. The CDR3 covers 13 residues. The germline V gene encodes CDR1 LNHNV and CDR2 YYDKDF (reference sequence). The V and J ends lost 1 base and 5 bases respectively, with 9 bases between them. CDR3 region: CATSRAPVDEQYF. Written as DNA, the CDR3 is TGTGCCACCAGCAGAGCGCCAGTCGACGAGCAGTACTTC.

The V gene is TRBV7-9, the J gene TRBJ2-7; TRBD1 aligns across 9 bases. The length of the CDR3 is 15 residues. J gave up 3 bases and V 5 bases, and 8 bases lay outside the gene matches. Germline V gene sequence: CDR1 SEHNR, CDR2 FQNEAQ (reference sequence). The CDR3 nucleotides are TGTGCCAGCAGCATCTGGGACAGGGAGAACTACGAGCAGTACTTC. This codes for CASSIWDRENYEQYF.

This chain links TRBV27 with TRBJ2-7; a weak D match, TRBD2 (7 bases). This CDR3 spans 14 amino acids. V was pared by 3 bases and J by 3 bases, with 12 bases between. The germline V gene encodes CDR1 MNHEY and CDR2 SMNVEV (reference sequence). This chain's CDR3 is CASSLGGGYYEQYF. In nucleotides, the CDR3 is TGTGCCAGCAGTTTGGGAGGGGGTTACTACGAGCAGTACTTC.

The chain couples TRBV29-1 to TRBJ1-1; 8 bases are a match to TRBD1. This CDR3 is 14 amino acids long. With 1 base clipped from V and 6 bases from J, the junction kept 7 bases outside the gene matches. Per germline, CDR1 SQVTM and CDR2 ANQGSEA. The CDR3 loop reads CSVEATGGRAEAFF. Here the CDR3 DNA reads TGCAGCGTTGAAGCAACAGGGGGAAGGGCTGAAGCTTTCTTT.

There are a few counts of this clone. The genes are TRBV4-3 and TRBJ1-1; D is undetermined. The CDR3 totals 14 residues. Germline loops: CDR1 LGHNA, CDR2 YSLEER. Between the trimmed V and J ends, which lost 1 base and 7 bases, there was a span of 13 bases. The CDR3 coding sequence is TGCGCCAGCAGCCAAGCGTGGTTATTCAGTGAAGCTTTCTTT. This sequence encodes CASSQAWLFSEAFF.

The chain recombines TRBV7-8 with TRBJ2-7; unclear D gene. The V and J ends lost 2 bases and 0 bases respectively, with 8 bases between them. CDR3 size: 14 residues. In germline, CDR1 is SGHVS, CDR2 FQNEAQ. In nucleotides, the CDR3 is TGTGCCAGCAGCTTAATGACGGGCTCCTACGAGCAGTACTTC. This gives the protein CASSLMTGSYEQYF.

This clone turned up a few times. The chain has TRBV4-3 and TRBJ2-1; TRBD2 is a possible D gene (6 bases). The CDR3 is made up of 12 amino acids. Trimming took off 1 base at V and 9 bases at J, with 7 bases between the two ends. The germline V gene encodes CDR1 LGHNA and CDR2 YSLEER. The CDR3 reads CASSQARGEQFF. For the CDR3, the DNA is TGCGCCAGCAGCCAAGCGCGGGGTGAGCAGTTCTTC.